The T cell receptor (beta chain) under discussion was sequenced for a study of patients and donors after allogeneic stem cell transplantation (dated by TCRdb to the early 2020s). Libraries were constructed by RT-PCR. Data came from a NextSeq 550. Clones were called with MiXCR by TCRdb after fastp trimmed the public reads at Q25, and only in-frame beta chains were retained. Here each entry gathers all rows of one CDR3 protein and keeps the most common genes and DNA. Here the sample has about 24,000 distinct CDR3 sequences; roughly two fifths occur a single time. Just under 80% of the sample belongs to the ten largest clones. At the junction V is shortened by 4 bases and J by 4 bases, with 7 bases in between. The CDR3 extends over 13 residues, inclusive of both ends. Only CDR3 DNA remains: 39 bases, in frame from the first base. As concerns this clonotype: Its cognate antigen has yet to be identified. Given the absence of the conserved phenylalanine or tryptophan at the CDR3 end, a read error is likely.

Rearrangement joined TRBV12-3 or TRBV12-4 to TRBJ1-4; a tentative D call is TRBD1 (5 bases match). This TCR came from a human donor who was either an allogeneic HSCT recipient or a stem cell or donor lymphocyte infusion donor (not recorded which). It is not recorded whose cells these are; they may come from a transplant donor. Sequencing was performed on blood, either unsorted or a sorted T cell fraction (not recorded which). The CDR3 is CASSSGRNEKLFL. In nucleotide form, the sequence is TGTGCCAGCAGTTCGGGACGTAATGAAAAACTGTTTTTG.